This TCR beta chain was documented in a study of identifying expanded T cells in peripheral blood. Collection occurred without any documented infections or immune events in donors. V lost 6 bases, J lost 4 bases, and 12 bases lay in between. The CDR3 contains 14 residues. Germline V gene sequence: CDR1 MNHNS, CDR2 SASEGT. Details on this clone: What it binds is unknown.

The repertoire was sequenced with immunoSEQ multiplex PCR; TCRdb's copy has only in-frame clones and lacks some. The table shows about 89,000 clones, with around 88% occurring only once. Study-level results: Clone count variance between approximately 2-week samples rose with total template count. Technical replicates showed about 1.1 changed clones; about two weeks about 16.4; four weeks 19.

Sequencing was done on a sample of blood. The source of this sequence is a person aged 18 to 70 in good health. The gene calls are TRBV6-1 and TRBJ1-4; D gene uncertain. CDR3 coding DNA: TGTGCCAGCAGGTCGGGAGCGGGTAATGAAAAACTGTTTTTT. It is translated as CASRSGAGNEKLFF.